Listed below are T cell receptor beta chains from one sample, sequenced in a study of T cells in localized non-small cell lung cancer. Data came from immunoSEQ multiplex PCR; TCRdb stores just in-frame clones and leaves some out. This sample has around 15,000 clones, with over 75% found just once. The material was peripheral blood mononuclear cells, obtained before any cancer treatment. These receptors were obtained from a male donor aged 60 or over with stage II lung adenocarcinoma. The CDR3 runs from the conserved cysteine through the conserved F or W. D genes are given only for firm matches. Clone size, where shown, is once, few, many, or a class for clones that have expanded.

length: 14
V: TRBV18
J: TRBJ2-7
size: .
D: .
CDR3: CASSPLDSRNEQYF
DNA: TGTGCCAGCTCACCACTGGACAGTAGAAACGAGCAGTACTTC

length: 12
V: TRBV10-3
J: TRBJ2-3
size: .
D: .
CDR3: CAISVTIDTQYF
DNA: TGTGCCATCAGTGTGACCATCGATACGCAGTATTTT

length: 15
V: TRBV18
J: TRBJ1-1
size: .
D: .
CDR3: CASSPQTGEGTEAFF
DNA: TGTGCCAGCTCACCGCAGACGGGGGAGGGCACTGAAGCTTTCTTT

length: 15
V: TRBV18
J: TRBJ2-1
size: .
D: .
CDR3: CASSPLRAVYNEQFF
DNA: TGTGCCAGCTCACCGCTGAGAGCCGTTTACAATGAGCAGTTCTTC

length: 15
V: TRBV13
J: TRBJ1-1
size: once
D: TRBD1
CDR3: CASSLWTGGKAEAFF
DNA: TGTGCCAGCAGCTTATGGACAGGGGGCAAGGCTGAAGCTTTCTTT

length: 14
V: TRBV6-5
J: TRBJ1-5
size: .
D: .
CDR3: CASSYGGQGQPQHF
DNA: TGTGCCAGCAGTTACGGGGGGCAGGGTCAGCCCCAGCATTTT

length: 16
V: TRBV9
J: TRBJ2-2
size: .
D: .
CDR3: CAILLGARPNTGELFF
DNA: TGTGCCATCCTCCTCGGGGCTAGACCTAACACCGGGGAGCTGTTTTTT

length: 11
V: TRBV28
J: TRBJ1-2
size: .
D: .
CDR3: CASSLTEDYTF
DNA: TGTGCCAGCAGTTTAACAGAAGACTACACCTTC

length: 15
V: TRBV5-1
J: TRBJ2-3
size: .
D: .
CDR3: CASSPVGSSTDTQYF
DNA: TGCGCCAGCAGCCCCGTCGGGTCTAGCACAGATACGCAGTATTTT

length: 16
V: TRBV27
J: TRBJ2-7
size: .
D: .
CDR3: CASSYRDPTSSYEQYF
DNA: TGTGCCAGCAGTTACCGGGACCCAACCTCCTCCTACGAGCAGTACTTC

length: 13
V: TRBV29-1
J: TRBJ2-1
size: .
D: .
CDR3: CSVEATGSHEQFF
DNA: TGCAGCGTTGAAGCAACCGGGTCCCATGAGCAGTTCTTC

length: 15
V: TRBV29-1
J: TRBJ2-7
size: .
D: .
CDR3: CSVQGGPTGNYEQYF
DNA: TGCAGCGTTCAGGGGGGACCTACAGGAAACTACGAGCAGTACTTC

length: 14
V: TRBV30
J: TRBJ2-7
size: .
D: TRBD1
CDR3: CAWKGQGASYEQYF
DNA: TGTGCCTGGAAGGGACAGGGGGCATCCTACGAGCAGTACTTC

length: 15
V: TRBV19
J: TRBJ1-1
size: .
D: .
CDR3: CASIPTDGDSTEAFF
DNA: TGTGCCAGTATCCCCACCGACGGAGACAGCACTGAAGCTTTCTTT

length: 13
V: TRBV2
J: TRBJ1-2
size: .
D: .
CDR3: CASTRTANYGYTF
DNA: TGTGCCAGCACCCGGACGGCTAACTATGGCTACACCTTC

length: 13
V: TRBV27
J: TRBJ2-1
size: once
D: .
CDR3: CASSVTAWGEQFF
DNA: TGTGCCAGCAGTGTGACTGCCTGGGGTGAGCAGTTCTTC

length: 13
V: TRBV5-1
J: TRBJ2-7
size: .
D: .
CDR3: CASSLTGAYEQYF
DNA: TGCGCCAGCAGCTTGACAGGTGCCTACGAGCAGTACTTC

length: 12
V: TRBV27
J: TRBJ2-7
size: .
D: .
CDR3: CASRRDPGEQYF
DNA: TGTGCCAGCAGAAGGGACCCCGGCGAGCAGTACTTC

length: 17
V: TRBV19
J: TRBJ2-4
size: .
D: .
CDR3: CASSSTGSPVVVGIQYF
DNA: TGTGCCAGTAGTTCTACCGGGTCCCCCGTGGTAGTGGGCATTCAGTACTTC

length: 14
V: TRBV7-6
J: TRBJ2-2
size: .
D: .
CDR3: CASSLQEYTGELFF
DNA: TGTGCCAGCAGTCTACAGGAGTACACCGGGGAGCTGTTTTTT

length: 15
V: TRBV6-5
J: TRBJ1-5
size: .
D: .
CDR3: CASRSGRTVNQPQHF
DNA: TGTGCCAGCAGATCGGGGCGAACTGTTAATCAGCCCCAGCATTTT

length: 15
V: TRBV18
J: TRBJ2-2
size: .
D: TRBD2
CDR3: CASSERREAPGELFF
DNA: TGTGCCAGCTCTGAAAGGCGGGAGGCCCCCGGGGAGCTGTTTTTT

length: 13
V: TRBV15
J: TRBJ1-5
size: .
D: .
CDR3: CATSRDPTGPPHF
DNA: TGTGCCACCAGCAGAGACCCAACAGGGCCTCCGCATTTT

length: 14
V: TRBV19
J: TRBJ1-3
size: once
D: .
CDR3: CASSMAGAGNTIYF
DNA: TGTGCCAGTAGTATGGCCGGGGCTGGAAACACCATATATTTT

length: 12
V: TRBV28
J: TRBJ2-2
size: .
D: .
CDR3: CASRTLPGELFF
DNA: TGTGCCAGCAGGACTTTGCCCGGGGAGCTGTTTTTT

length: 14
V: TRBV6-5
J: TRBJ2-7
size: .
D: TRBD1
CDR3: CASSRDRSSYEQYF
DNA: TGTGCCAGCTCCCGGGACAGGAGCTCCTACGAGCAGTACTTC